The present T cell receptor beta chain was sequenced within a study of brain T cells in children with intractable seizures. This CDR3 contains 16 residues. The germline gives CDR1 MNHNS, CDR2 SASEGT. Trimming cost V 2 bases and J 4 bases; bases outside gene matches: 6. Data came from immunoSEQ multiplex PCR; TCRdb stores just in-frame clones and leaves some out. Of 300,000 to 400,000 clones listed, approximately 93% are singletons. Noted time point: blood from clinic visit 5 months post-surgery; TSC patient then seizure free. Sequencing was limited to surgery cases with top T cell transcript signatures in brain tissue.

This clonotype originated in a boy under two years old with tuberous sclerosis and intractable seizures. The source was peripheral blood, collected about 5 months after surgery. The rearrangement links TRBV6-1 to TRBJ2-1, with 9 nucleotides matching TRBD2. In DNA form, the CDR3 reads TGTGCCAGCAGTGAACGAAGACTAGCGGCTTACAATGAGCAGTTCTTC. Residues: CASSERRLAAYNEQFF.